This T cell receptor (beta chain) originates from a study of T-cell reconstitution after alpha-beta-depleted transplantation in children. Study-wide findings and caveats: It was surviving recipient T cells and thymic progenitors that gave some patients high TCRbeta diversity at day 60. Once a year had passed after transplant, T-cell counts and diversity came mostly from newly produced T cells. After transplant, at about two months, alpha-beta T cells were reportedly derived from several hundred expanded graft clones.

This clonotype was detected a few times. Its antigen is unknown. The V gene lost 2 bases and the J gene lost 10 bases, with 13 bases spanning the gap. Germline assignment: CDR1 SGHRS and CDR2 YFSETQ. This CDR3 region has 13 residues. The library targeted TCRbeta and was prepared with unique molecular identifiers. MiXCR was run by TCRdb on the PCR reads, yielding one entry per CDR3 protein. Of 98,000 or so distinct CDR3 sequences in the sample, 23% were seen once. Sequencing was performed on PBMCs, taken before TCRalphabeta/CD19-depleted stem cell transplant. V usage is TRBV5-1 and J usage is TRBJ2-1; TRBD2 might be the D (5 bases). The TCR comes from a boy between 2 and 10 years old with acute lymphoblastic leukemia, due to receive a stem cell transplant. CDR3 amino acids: CASSFLLDSEQFF. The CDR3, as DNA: TGCGCCAGCAGCTTTTTACTAGATTCAGAGCAGTTCTTC.